This entry is about one TCR beta chain. Its antigen is unknown. These data originate in a study of cytomegalovirus exposure and HLA in healthy donors. Study-level results: A previous analysis found most TCR beta V segments productive roughly 87% or roughly 30% of the time. As a later analysis showed, a missense DCLRE1C variant was linked to trimming of TCR beta V- and J-genes. Later on, an analysis showed TCR association rates differing by HLA locus, with DRB1 the most and HLA-C the fewest.

The PCR used 60 Vbeta and 13 Jbeta primers. Sequenced by immunoSEQ multiplex PCR; TCRdb stores in-frame clones only, minus some. The repertoire consists of approximately 96,000 clones, with approximately 79% occurring once and the leading ten covering roughly 1.8%. This CDR3 contains 18 residues. After removal of 4 bases from V and 4 bases from J, the junction contained 12 bases not matched to a gene. Germline CDR1 is SGHDT and CDR2 is YYEEEE. The sequence derives from a male donor in good health and CMV-seronegative. Material: PBMCs. This sequence joins TRBV5-6 and TRBJ2-3; the match to TRBD2 covers 13 bases. The CDR3 region is CASSLRTSGRVAADTQYF. The CDR3 DNA is TGTGCCAGCAGCCTACGGACTAGCGGGAGAGTGGCGGCAGATACGCAGTATTTT.